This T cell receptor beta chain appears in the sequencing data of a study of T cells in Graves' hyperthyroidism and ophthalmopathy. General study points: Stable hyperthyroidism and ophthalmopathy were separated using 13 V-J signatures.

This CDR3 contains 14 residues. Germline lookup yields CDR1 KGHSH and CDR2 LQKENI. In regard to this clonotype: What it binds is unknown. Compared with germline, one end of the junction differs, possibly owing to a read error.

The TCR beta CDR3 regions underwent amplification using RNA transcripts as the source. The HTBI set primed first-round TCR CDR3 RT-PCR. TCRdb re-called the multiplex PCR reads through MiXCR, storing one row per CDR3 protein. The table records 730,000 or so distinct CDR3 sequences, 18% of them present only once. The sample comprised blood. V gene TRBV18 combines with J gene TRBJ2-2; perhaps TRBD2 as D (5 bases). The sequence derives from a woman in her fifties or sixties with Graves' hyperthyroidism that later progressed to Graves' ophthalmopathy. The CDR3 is CAGSPPRDTGELFF. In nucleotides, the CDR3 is TGTGCCGGCTCACCACCGCGGGACACCGGGGAGCTGTTTTTT.